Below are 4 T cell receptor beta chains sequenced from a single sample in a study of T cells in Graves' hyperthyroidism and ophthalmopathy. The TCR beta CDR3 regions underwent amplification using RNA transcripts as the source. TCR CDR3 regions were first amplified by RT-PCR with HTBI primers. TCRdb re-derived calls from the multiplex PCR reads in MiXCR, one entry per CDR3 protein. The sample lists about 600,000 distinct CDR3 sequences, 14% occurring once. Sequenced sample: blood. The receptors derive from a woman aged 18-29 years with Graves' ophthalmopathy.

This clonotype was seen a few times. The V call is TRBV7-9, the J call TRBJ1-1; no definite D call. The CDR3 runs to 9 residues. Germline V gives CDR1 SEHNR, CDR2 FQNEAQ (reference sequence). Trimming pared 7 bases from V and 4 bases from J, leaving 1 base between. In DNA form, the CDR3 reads TGTGCCAGCACCACTGAAGCTTTCTTT. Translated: CASTTEAFF.

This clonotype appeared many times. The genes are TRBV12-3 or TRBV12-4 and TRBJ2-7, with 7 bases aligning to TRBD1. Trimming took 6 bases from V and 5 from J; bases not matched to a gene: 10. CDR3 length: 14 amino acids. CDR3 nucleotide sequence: TGTGCCAGCAGCCCCAGACAGGGAAGGGACGAGCAGTACTTC. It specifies CASSPRQGRDEQYF.

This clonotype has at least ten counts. The chain's CDR3 is CASTPAGAAHYYEQYF. The CDR3 nucleotides read TGTGCCAGCACCCCAGCCGGGGCAGCGCATTACTACGAGCAGTACTTC. The chain uses TRBV6-2 or TRBV6-3 and TRBJ2-7; D may match TRBD1 or TRBD2 (5 bases each). The CDR3 has 16 amino acids. Between the trimmed V and J ends, which lost 7 bases and 3 bases, there was a span of 22 bases. CDR1 and CDR2 from the germline V gene are MNHEY and SVGEGT.

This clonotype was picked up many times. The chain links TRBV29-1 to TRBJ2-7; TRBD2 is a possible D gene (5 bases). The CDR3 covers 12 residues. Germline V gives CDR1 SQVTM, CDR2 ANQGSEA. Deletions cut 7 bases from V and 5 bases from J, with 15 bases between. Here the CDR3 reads CSAGELWDEQYF. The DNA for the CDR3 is TGCAGCGCCGGGGAACTTTGGGACGAGCAGTACTTC.